Listed below are T cell receptor beta chains from one sample, sequenced in a study of T-cell memory formation after mild COVID-19. From the 5' RACE reads, TCRdb called clonotypes with MiXCR, one entry per CDR3 protein. In the table there are under 550,000 distinct CDR3 sequences, about 20% of which are singletons. Sequencing used PBMCs or a T cell subset sorted from them (not recorded which). The receptors were sampled from a man between 18 and 35 years old who had mild COVID-19 (a few samples of this study predate the infection). Cell type and time point are not known. Each CDR3 is given with its conserved first and last residue. The order of the fields is D gene, J gene, clone size, V gene, CDR3 DNA, CDR3 protein. D genes are given only for firm matches. For some rows the clone size is stated as once, few or many, or as a class when expanded; others skip it.

.,TRBJ2-2,.,TRBV10-1,TGCGCCAGCAGTGAAGCCCAGGGAAATACCGGGGAGCTGTTTTTT,CASSEAQGNTGELFF
.,TRBJ1-3,few,TRBV7-9,TGTGCCAGCAGCGATGGACCGTTAGGAAACACCATATATTTT,CASSDGPLGNTIYF
.,TRBJ2-3,.,TRBV7-8,TGTGCCAGCAGCTCAGATCCGCTCTACACAGATACGCAGTATTTT,CASSSDPLYTDTQYF
TRBD2,TRBJ2-1,few,TRBV5-1,TGCGCCAGCAGCTTGGATCTGGGAGCGACTAGCGGGGATGTGTACAATGAGCAGTTCTTC,CASSLDLGATSGDVYNEQFF
.,TRBJ1-2,once,TRBV20-1,TGCAGTGCTAGAGATCCACAGACGGCTAACTATGGCTACACCTTC,CSARDPQTANYGYTF
.,TRBJ1-3,many,TRBV10-3,TGTGCCATCAGTGGCCAACAGGGTAGCTCTGGAAACACCATATATTTT,CAISGQQGSSGNTIYF
.,TRBJ2-7,few,TRBV12-3/TRBV12-4,TGTGCCAGCAGTTTGAACGGTCAGGCTTACGAGCAGTACTTC,CASSLNGQAYEQYF
.,TRBJ2-1,.,TRBV7-2,TGTGCCAGCAGCTTAGCGGGGGGAGGTCTAGCGAGCAACAATGAGCAGTTCTTC,CASSLAGGGLASNNEQFF
.,TRBJ2-1,.,TRBV7-6,TGTGCCAGCAGCCCCTCCCAGGATCGCAGTTACAATGAGCAGTTCTTC,CASSPSQDRSYNEQFF
.,TRBJ2-5,.,TRBV10-2,TGCGCCAGCAAACCTGGACACAGCCAAGAGACCCAGTACTTC,CASKPGHSQETQYF
TRBD1,TRBJ2-2,few,TRBV29-1,TGCAGCGTCGTGAGTGCCGGGACAGGGGTAGCCGGGGAGCTGTTTTTT,CSVVSAGTGVAGELFF
.,TRBJ1-2,.,TRBV12-3/TRBV12-4,TGTGCCAGCAGTTTTAATGTTCTCACATCGGAAGGCTACACCTTC,CASSFNVLTSEGYTF
TRBD1,TRBJ2-5,.,TRBV9,TGTGCCAGCAGCTCTTGGGACAGTCGGCGGCCAGGGACCCAGTACTTC,CASSSWDSRRPGTQYF
TRBD1,TRBJ2-3,many,TRBV7-9,TGTGCCAGCAGCTTTTCTGGACAGGCCACAGATACGCAGTATTTT,CASSFSGQATDTQYF
TRBD1,TRBJ1-5,.,TRBV18,TGTGCCAGCTCACCATCAGATCCCGGACAGGGGTATCAGCCCCAGCATTTT,CASSPSDPGQGYQPQHF
TRBD1,TRBJ2-7,.,TRBV27,TGTGCCAGCAGTTTATTAAACAGGGGCGATAGCGAGCAGTACTTC,CASSLLNRGDSEQYF
.,TRBJ1-6,many,TRBV28,TGTGCCGCTCGGACTCGGCATTCACCCCTCCACTTT,CAARTRHSPLHF
.,TRBJ2-7,few,TRBV5-1,TGCGCCAGCAGTCCTGACGGATGGAGTTCCTACGAGCAGTACTTC,CASSPDGWSSYEQYF
.,TRBJ2-5,few,TRBV10-3,TGTGCCATCGGAGGCCAAACGAACCAAGAGACCCAGTACTTC,CAIGGQTNQETQYF
.,TRBJ2-5,many,TRBV7-9,TGTGCCAGCAGCTCCAATCGGGACTCCCAAGAGACCCAGTACTTC,CASSSNRDSQETQYF
.,TRBJ1-1,few,TRBV10-3,TGTGCCATCAGGATAAGTAGGGGTTTGACTGAAGCTTTCTTT,CAIRISRGLTEAFF
.,TRBJ1-4,.,TRBV5-1,TGCGCCAGCAGCTTGGGACAGGAGGGTGAAAAACTGTTTTTT,CASSLGQEGEKLFF
TRBD2,TRBJ2-7,.,TRBV28,TGTGCCGGGGGGGGTCCCCCTTCCTACGAGCAGTACTTC,CAGGGPPSYEQYF
.,TRBJ2-2,.,TRBV2,TGTGCCAGCAGTCTACTCCACGCGAACACCGGGGAGCTGTTTTTT,CASSLLHANTGELFF
.,TRBJ1-3,few,TRBV9,TGTGCCAGCAGCGTAGCTTGGCGGGGAGGCGCTGGAAACACCATATATTTT,CASSVAWRGGAGNTIYF
TRBD1,TRBJ1-1,few,TRBV12-3/TRBV12-4,TGTGCCAGCAGGCCTACAGGGGGCACTGAAGCTTTCTTT,CASRPTGGTEAFF
TRBD2,TRBJ2-1,.,TRBV20-1,TGCAGTGCTATGGGTGCTAGCGGGGACGGTGAGCAGTTCTTC,CSAMGASGDGEQFF
TRBD1,TRBJ1-1,once,TRBV6-1,TGTGCCAGCAGTCTCCGGGACAGGGGTCGTCGCGGTGAAGCTTTCTTT,CASSLRDRGRRGEAFF
TRBD1,TRBJ2-3,.,TRBV9,TGTGCCAGCAGCCCCACTCAGGGGGCAACTAGCACAGATACGCAGTATTTT,CASSPTQGATSTDTQYF
TRBD1,TRBJ1-1,.,TRBV28,TGTGCCAGCAGCAGACAGGGGTGGGATGAAGCTTTCTTT,CASSRQGWDEAFF
TRBD1,TRBJ2-7,.,TRBV2,TGTGCCAGCTTAGGGACAGGGCGCGAGCAGTACTTC,CASLGTGREQYF
TRBD1,TRBJ1-2,few,TRBV6-5,TGTGCCAGCAGTTACTTTGGCAGGGGGGATGGCTACACCTTC,CASSYFGRGDGYTF
TRBD2,TRBJ2-3,few,TRBV7-3,TGTGCCAGCAGCTTAAGTGGCGGGGGGGTCCCAGATACGCAGTATTTT,CASSLSGGGVPDTQYF
.,TRBJ2-1,few,TRBV2,TGTGCCAGCAGTTCACAGATGCACAATGAGCAGTTCTTC,CASSSQMHNEQFF
.,TRBJ1-2,.,TRBV18,TGTGCCAGCTCACCGGACGGGCACTATGGCTACACCTTC,CASSPDGHYGYTF
.,TRBJ1-2,.,TRBV3-1,TGTGCCAGCAGCCATTTTTGGTTGGCTAACTATGGCTACACCTTC,CASSHFWLANYGYTF
.,TRBJ1-1,.,TRBV7-8,TGTGCCAGCAGCCCTAGCGATGCTGAAGCTTTCTTT,CASSPSDAEAFF
TRBD1,TRBJ1-5,few,TRBV7-2,TGTGCCAGCAGCTTTGAAGACAGGGGCTATCAGCCCCAGCATTTT,CASSFEDRGYQPQHF
.,TRBJ1-5,few,TRBV21-1,TGTGCCAGCAGCGGGGAAGGGGGGCCTGGCAATCAGCCCCAGCATTTT,CASSGEGGPGNQPQHF
.,TRBJ1-5,.,TRBV29-1,TGCAGCGTCCGCGACAGGATAAATCAGCCCCAGCATTTT,CSVRDRINQPQHF
.,TRBJ2-5,.,TRBV5-1,TGCGCCAGCAGCTTGGGGGCTGCAGCCCCCCTGGAGACCCAGTACTTC,CASSLGAAAPLETQYF
.,TRBJ1-6,few,TRBV4-1,TGCGCCAGCAGCCAAGTCCCGGGGAGGGAATCCCTCCACTTT,CASSQVPGRESLHF
.,TRBJ1-3,.,TRBV7-2,TGTGCCAGCAGCTTAGCGCGGGGTACCGGAAACACCATATATTTT,CASSLARGTGNTIYF
.,TRBJ2-3,few,TRBV4-3,TGCGCCAGCAGCCAAGGGGCCCGGGGTCGGGGAGATACGCAGTATTTT,CASSQGARGRGDTQYF
.,TRBJ2-1,many,TRBV4-2,TGTGCCAGCAGCCAAGAAGGCGGGTTGGGTGAGCAGTTCTTC,CASSQEGGLGEQFF
TRBD2,TRBJ2-3,.,TRBV29-1,TGCAGCGTTGCACCAACTCGGGGGGGAGGTGGTACAGATACGCAGTATTTT,CSVAPTRGGGGTDTQYF
.,TRBJ2-3,.,TRBV2,TGTGCCAGCAGAGACAACCGCCCTGATACGCAGTATTTT,CASRDNRPDTQYF
TRBD1,TRBJ1-1,.,TRBV11-1,TGTGCCAGCAGCTTCACAGGGGGAGTCGGAACTTTCTTT,CASSFTGGVGTFF
.,TRBJ1-5,.,TRBV10-2,TGCGCCAGCAGTGAGACGGGTATTAGCAATCAGCCCCAGCATTTT,CASSETGISNQPQHF
.,TRBJ2-7,few,TRBV12-3/TRBV12-4,TGTGCCAGCAGTTTTAGTTCGGGTGAGCAGTACTTC,CASSFSSGEQYF
TRBD1,TRBJ2-1,.,TRBV5-1,TGCGCCAGCAGCTTGGTGGGGACAGGGGTGGACAATGAGCAGTTCTTC,CASSLVGTGVDNEQFF
.,TRBJ2-5,few,TRBV7-2,TGTGCCAGCAGCCTGCGACGAGGGGGTTGGGGGGAGACCCAGTACTTC,CASSLRRGGWGETQYF
.,TRBJ1-1,.,TRBV11-2,TGTGCCAGCAGCTTAGGGACCCCTCGGACTGAAGCTTTCTTT,CASSLGTPRTEAFF
.,TRBJ1-1,few,TRBV7-9,TGTGCCAGCAGCTTAGGTCCCCGCTCCGGGAAGGCGAACACTGAAGCTTTCTTT,CASSLGPRSGKANTEAFF
.,TRBJ2-7,few,TRBV20-1,TGCAGTGCTAGACTTGACGCCTACGAGCAGTACTTC,CSARLDAYEQYF